This is a list of T cell receptor beta chains from one sample in a study of blood T cells in healthy people across ages. TCRdb reprocessed the 5' RACE reads via MiXCR and lists one record per CDR3 protein. The sample holds about 680,000 distinct CDR3 sequences, about 52% seen once. The sequenced sample consisted of blood. The source is a woman aged 60-70 years in good health. CDR3s include the opening cysteine and the closing phenylalanine or tryptophan. D genes are given only for firm matches. The size entry is marked missing in some rows and otherwise reads once, few, many or a size class.

>TRBJ2-1|TRBV20-1|few|TRBD2
CSATRGGDEQFF
TGCAGTGCTACGCGGGGGGGGGATGAGCAGTTCTTC
>TRBJ2-6|TRBV11-2|-|-
CASNPIAGANVLTF
TGTGCCAGCAACCCGATTGCGGGGGCCAACGTCCTGACTTTC
>TRBJ2-5|TRBV5-1|-|TRBD1
CASSLNVQGKETQYF
TGCGCCAGCAGCTTGAACGTACAGGGGAAAGAGACCCAGTACTTC
>TRBJ2-5|TRBV7-8|few|-
CASSFRYSGETQYF
TGTGCCAGCAGCTTTAGGTACTCTGGGGAGACCCAGTACTTC
>TRBJ2-1|TRBV6-5|-|TRBD2
CASSFLRTSGSYNEQFF
TGTGCCAGCAGTTTCCTTAGGACTAGCGGGTCCTACAATGAGCAGTTCTTC
>TRBJ1-4|TRBV6-6|-|-
CASNPPQGAGEKLFF
TGTGCCAGCAATCCGCCACAGGGAGCAGGGGAAAAACTGTTTTTT
>TRBJ2-3|TRBV29-1|-|TRBD2
CSVVQASGGASDTQYF
TGCAGCGTTGTTCAGGCGAGCGGGGGGGCCTCAGATACGCAGTATTTT
>TRBJ2-3|TRBV9|-|-
CASSVGNGNTDTQYF
TGTGCCAGCAGCGTAGGTAACGGCAACACAGATACGCAGTATTTT
>TRBJ2-1|TRBV10-3|-|TRBD1
CAISDYRDSYNEQFF
TGTGCCATCAGTGACTACCGGGACAGCTACAATGAGCAGTTCTTC
>TRBJ2-1|TRBV2|-|TRBD2
CASSAAGANNEQFF
TGTGCCAGCAGTGCGGCGGGAGCTAACAATGAGCAGTTCTTC
>TRBJ2-1|TRBV4-3|few|TRBD1
CASSPRDRGNNEQFF
TGCGCCAGCAGCCCCCGGGACAGGGGCAACAATGAGCAGTTCTTC
>TRBJ2-4|TRBV29-1|few|TRBD1
CSVATGGAKNIQYF
TGCAGCGTGGCGACAGGGGGGGCCAAAAACATTCAGTACTTC
>TRBJ2-3|TRBV29-1|-|TRBD2
CSVDLLIVLAGGDTQYF
TGCAGCGTTGATCTACTGATAGTGCTAGCGGGAGGGGATACGCAGTATTTT
>TRBJ2-7|TRBV20-1|-|-
CSARDPLAKQYF
TGCAGTGCTAGAGATCCCTTGGCGAAGCAGTACTTC
>TRBJ1-2|TRBV12-3/TRBV12-4|few|-
CASTTGARGSEGYTF
TGTGCCAGCACCACCGGGGCACGAGGATCGGAGGGCTACACCTTC
>TRBJ2-6|TRBV30|once|-
CAWSEGRNSGANVLTF
TGTGCCTGGAGTGAGGGACGGAACTCTGGGGCCAACGTCCTGACTTTC
>TRBJ2-3|TRBV4-2|-|TRBD1
CASSPETGGTGTQYF
TGTGCCAGCAGCCCAGAGACAGGGGGCACAGGTACGCAGTATTTT
>TRBJ2-5|TRBV6-2/TRBV6-3|few|TRBD1
CASSPGQATQETQYF
TGTGCCAGCAGTCCAGGACAGGCCACCCAAGAGACCCAGTACTTC
>TRBJ1-2|TRBV12-3/TRBV12-4|many|-
CASSRSGGGYGYTF
TGTGCCAGCAGCCGCTCGGGAGGCGGCTATGGCTACACCTTC
>TRBJ2-3|TRBV10-3|-|TRBD1
CAITKKGGGTDTQYF
TGTGCCATCACTAAGAAAGGGGGCGGAACAGATACGCAGTATTTT
>TRBJ1-1|TRBV7-9|-|-
CASSTHRENAEAFF
TGTGCCAGCAGCACCCACAGGGAAAACGCTGAAGCTTTCTTT
>TRBJ1-1|TRBV10-3|-|-
CAISGQYKEREAFF
TGTGCCATCAGTGGACAGTATAAGGAGAGGGAGGCTTTCTTT
>TRBJ2-7|TRBV18|-|-
CASSPGVAVQPHEQYF
TGTGCCAGCTCACCAGGGGTAGCGGTCCAACCCCACGAGCAGTACTTC
>TRBJ2-1|TRBV28|few|TRBD2
CASRLGGRASDEQFF
TGTGCCAGCCGCCTTGGCGGGAGGGCCTCGGATGAGCAGTTCTTC
>TRBJ2-3|TRBV3-1|-|-
CASSHTVIGTQYF
TGTGCCAGCAGCCACACAGTCATCGGTACGCAGTATTTT
>TRBJ1-2|TRBV12-3/TRBV12-4|-|TRBD1
CATTDRGNEGYTF
TGTGCCACCACGGACAGGGGGAATGAGGGCTACACCTTC
>TRBJ2-1|TRBV7-2|-|-
CASSQLRGDNEQFF
TGTGCCAGCAGCCAACTCAGGGGGGACAATGAGCAGTTCTTC
>TRBJ1-2|TRBV6-2/TRBV6-3|-|TRBD1
CASTSTGTGPRGYTF
TGTGCCAGCACCTCCACCGGGACAGGGCCCCGTGGCTACACCTTC
>TRBJ1-2|TRBV6-5|few|-
CASSYSPAGANYGYTF
TGTGCCAGCAGTTACTCGCCCGCGGGAGCTAACTATGGCTACACCTTC
>TRBJ2-5|TRBV4-2|few|TRBD2
CASSQGHPSGSNQETQYF
TGTGCCAGCAGCCAAGGTCACCCAAGCGGGAGCAACCAAGAGACCCAGTACTTC
>TRBJ2-3|TRBV20-1|few|-
CSARDHSTTTDTQYF
TGCAGTGCTAGAGATCACAGTACAACCACAGATACGCAGTATTTT
>TRBJ2-7|TRBV28|-|TRBD2
CASSSPSGRALNEQYF
TGTGCCAGCAGTTCTCCTAGCGGGAGGGCCTTAAACGAGCAGTACTTC
>TRBJ2-7|TRBV6-2/TRBV6-3|many|TRBD2
CASTLGLAAYEQYF
TGTGCCAGCACCTTGGGACTAGCTGCCTACGAGCAGTACTTC
>TRBJ1-5|TRBV20-1|few|-
CSANGAGENQPQHF
TGCAGTGCTAACGGGGCGGGGGAAAATCAGCCCCAGCATTTT
>TRBJ2-5|TRBV11-1|-|TRBD2
CASSLVTSGRRETQYF
TGTGCCAGCAGCTTAGTGACTAGCGGGCGTCGCGAGACCCAGTACTTC
>TRBJ2-7|TRBV27|-|TRBD2
CASSLNPSGPYEQYF
TGTGCCAGCAGTTTAAACCCTAGCGGACCGTACGAGCAGTACTTC
>TRBJ2-7|TRBV20-1|-|-
CSASNYVLTYEQYF
TGCAGTGCTAGTAACTACGTCTTAACCTACGAGCAGTACTTC
>TRBJ2-7|TRBV2|-|TRBD1
CASTTGGIYEQYF
TGTGCCAGCACGACAGGGGGGATCTACGAGCAGTACTTC
>TRBJ2-7|TRBV20-1|few|-
CSARRDLLTEQYF
TGCAGTGCACGTAGGGACCTCCTCACCGAGCAGTACTTC
>TRBJ2-1|TRBV11-3|-|TRBD2
CASSQGLAGEDVSYNEQFF
TGTGCCAGCAGTCAAGGACTAGCGGGAGAGGACGTTTCCTACAATGAGCAGTTCTTC
>TRBJ2-1|TRBV7-2|-|TRBD2
CASSSRPLAGGYNEQFF
TGTGCCAGCAGCTCCCGACCTTTAGCGGGGGGATACAATGAGCAGTTCTTC
>TRBJ2-7|TRBV20-1|-|TRBD2
CSARDRTSGSVRSSYEQYF
TGCAGTGCTAGAGATAGGACTAGCGGGAGTGTCAGGAGCTCCTACGAGCAGTACTTC
>TRBJ2-5|TRBV5-1|-|-
CASILAQDLGAQYF
TGCGCCAGCATCTTGGCACAGGACTTGGGGGCCCAGTACTTC
>TRBJ2-3|TRBV27|many|TRBD1
CASSRTGSTDTQYF
TGTGCCAGCAGCCGGACAGGATCCACAGATACGCAGTATTTT
>TRBJ1-2|TRBV5-1|few|-
CASSWDGEPRYGYTF
TGCGCCAGCAGCTGGGACGGGGAGCCCAGGTATGGCTACACCTTC
>TRBJ1-1|TRBV10-3|few|-
CAVRAMNTEAFF
TGTGCCGTCAGGGCGATGAACACTGAAGCTTTTTTT
>TRBJ2-5|TRBV27|-|-
CARSLGRGIQYF
TGTGCCCGCAGTTTAGGGCGGGGTATTCAGTACTTC
>TRBJ2-4|TRBV29-1|-|-
CSVEAGSAKNIRYF
TGCAGCGTTGAAGCAGGGTCGGCCAAAAACATTCGGTACTTC
>TRBJ1-6|TRBV4-3|-|TRBD1
CAGSPRQGGSPLHF
TGCGCCGGCAGCCCGAGACAGGGCGGTTCACCCCTCCACTTT
>TRBJ2-7|TRBV3-1|many|-
CATRGSGEQYF
TGCGCTACACGAGGTTCTGGAGAGCAGTACTTC
>TRBJ2-1|TRBV7-9|-|TRBD2
CASSPSGNSYNEQFF
TGTGCCAGCAGCCCCAGCGGGAACTCCTACAATGAGCAGTTCTTC
>TRBJ2-1|TRBV7-3|-|-
CASSFGPGEGGYNEQFF
TGTGCCAGCAGCTTCGGACCAGGAGAGGGGGGGTACAATGAGCAGTTCTTC
>TRBJ2-5|TRBV20-1|-|TRBD2
CSAPNSGTETQYF
TGCAGTGCTCCTAACAGCGGGACCGAGACCCAGTACTTC
>TRBJ2-7|TRBV29-1|-|TRBD1
CSVEAGTGSAYEQYF
TGCAGCGTTGAAGCTGGGACAGGTTCGGCCTACGAGCAGTACTTC
>TRBJ1-2|TRBV6-5|-|-
CASSYSYETDYGYTF
TGTGCCAGCAGTTACTCCTACGAAACGGACTATGGCTACACCTTC
>TRBJ2-5|TRBV20-1|-|-
CSAIGFGTQYF
TGCAGTGCTATAGGCTTCGGGACCCAGTACTTC
>TRBJ2-1|TRBV18|-|-
CASSPPNNEQFF
TGTGCCAGCTCACCACCAAACAATGAGCAGTTCTTC